This TCR beta chain stems from a study of T cell responses to AZD1222 COVID-19 vaccine. The germline V gene has CDR1 LGHNA and CDR2 YSLEER. V shed 4 bases and J shed 1 base, with 8 bases lying between them. The CDR3 runs to 14 residues. Overall study findings and caveats: Nearly half of spike-specific TCRs reportedly target variant regions that are unmutated in the B.1.351 and B.1.1.7 variants. Spike was spanned by vaccine-associated CD4 TCRs, which were dominant at 160-218 and 743-854. Clonal diversity was possibly underestimated; the donors were predominantly white British and more often female.

The repertoire was sequenced with immunoSEQ multiplex PCR; TCRdb's copy has only in-frame clones and lacks some. This sample has tens of thousands of clones, with roughly 90% found just once. Concerning this clone itself: Its specificity is unknown.

This clonotype was obtained from an adult in good health. The V and J genes are TRBV4-3 and TRBJ1-5; D remains unclear. The specimen comprised peripheral blood, sampled on day 0 of AZD1222 vaccination. CDR3 in DNA: TGCGCCAGCAGCCTGTCTGGGAGCAATCAGCCCCAGCATTTT. Amino acids: CASSLSGSNQPQHF.